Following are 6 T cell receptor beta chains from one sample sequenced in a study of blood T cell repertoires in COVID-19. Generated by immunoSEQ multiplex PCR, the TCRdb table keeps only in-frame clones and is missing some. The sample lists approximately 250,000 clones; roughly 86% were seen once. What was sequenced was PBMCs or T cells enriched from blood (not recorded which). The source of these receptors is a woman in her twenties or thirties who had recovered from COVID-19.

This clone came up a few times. DNA of the CDR3: TGTGCCCCCGGCAGGGGGACAGGGCTCGTAGAAGCTTTCTTT. Amino acids: CAPGRGTGLVEAFF. The chain employs TRBV2 and TRBJ1-1, with 9 nucleotides matching TRBD1. After removal of 11 bases from V and 8 bases from J, the junction contained 15 bases not matched to a gene. The CDR3 runs 14 residues. Germline CDR1 reads SNHLY; CDR2 reads FYNNEI. Based on the CDR3 plus reference TRBV2 and TRBJ1-1, the full variable domain is EPEVTQTPSHQVTQMGQEVILRCVPISNHLYFYWYRQILGQKVEFLVSFYNNEISEKSEIFDDQFSVERPDGSNFTLKIRSTKLEDSAMYFCAPGRGTGLVEAFFGQGTRLTVV.

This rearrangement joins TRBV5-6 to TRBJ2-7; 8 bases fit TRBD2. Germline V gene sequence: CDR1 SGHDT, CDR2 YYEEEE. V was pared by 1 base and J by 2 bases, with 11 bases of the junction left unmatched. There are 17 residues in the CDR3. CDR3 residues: CASSLRNSGARAYEQYF. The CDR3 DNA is TGTGCCAGCAGCTTGCGGAATAGCGGGGCGAGGGCCTACGAGCAGTACTTC.

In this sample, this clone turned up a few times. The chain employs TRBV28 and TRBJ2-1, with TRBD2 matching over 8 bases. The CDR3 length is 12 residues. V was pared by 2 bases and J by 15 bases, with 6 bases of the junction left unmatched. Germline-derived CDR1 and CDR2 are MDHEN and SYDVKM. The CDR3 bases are TGTGCCAGCAGTTTAGCTCCAGCGGGAGTGTTCTTC. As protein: CASSLAPAGVFF.

The CDR3 region has the DNA TGTGCCAGCAGTCAAACAGGGGCTGCCTACGAGCAGTACTTC. Translation: CASSQTGAAYEQYF. This chain connects TRBV9 to TRBJ2-7, with 7 bases aligning to TRBD1. The germline V gene encodes CDR1 SGDLS and CDR2 YYNGEE. CDR3 length equals 14 residues. V lost 5 bases to trimming and J lost 2 bases; unmatched junction nucleotides: 7.

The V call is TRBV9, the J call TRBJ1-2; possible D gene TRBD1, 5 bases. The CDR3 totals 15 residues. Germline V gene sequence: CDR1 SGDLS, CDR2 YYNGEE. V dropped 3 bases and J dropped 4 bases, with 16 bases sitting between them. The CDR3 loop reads CASSANILDTYGYTF. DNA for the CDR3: TGTGCCAGCAGCGCCAACATACTGGACACCTATGGCTACACCTTC.

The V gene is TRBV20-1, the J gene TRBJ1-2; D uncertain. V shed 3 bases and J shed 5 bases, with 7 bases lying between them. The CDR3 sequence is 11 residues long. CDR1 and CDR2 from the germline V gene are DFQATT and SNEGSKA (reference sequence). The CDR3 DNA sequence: TGCAGTGCTAGTGGGAGATATGGCTACACCTTC. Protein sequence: CSASGRYGYTF.